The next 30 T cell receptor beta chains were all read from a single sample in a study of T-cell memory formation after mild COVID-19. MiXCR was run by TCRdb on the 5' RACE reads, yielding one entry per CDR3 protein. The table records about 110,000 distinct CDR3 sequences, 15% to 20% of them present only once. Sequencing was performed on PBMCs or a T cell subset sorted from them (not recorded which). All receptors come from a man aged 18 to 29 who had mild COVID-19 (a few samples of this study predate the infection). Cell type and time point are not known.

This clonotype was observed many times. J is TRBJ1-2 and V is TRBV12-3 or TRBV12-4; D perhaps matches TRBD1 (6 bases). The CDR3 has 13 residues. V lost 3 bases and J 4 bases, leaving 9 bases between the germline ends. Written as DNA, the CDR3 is TGTGCCAGCAGTTTGAAAGGGGGCTATGGCTACACCTTC. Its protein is CASSLKGGYGYTF.

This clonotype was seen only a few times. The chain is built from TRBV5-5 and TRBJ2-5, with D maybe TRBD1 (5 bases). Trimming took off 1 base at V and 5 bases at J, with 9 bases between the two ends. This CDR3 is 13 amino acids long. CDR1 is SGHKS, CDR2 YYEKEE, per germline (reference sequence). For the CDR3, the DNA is TGTGCCAGCAGCTTGAGGGGCTTGGAGACCCAGTACTTC. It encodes CASSLRGLETQYF.

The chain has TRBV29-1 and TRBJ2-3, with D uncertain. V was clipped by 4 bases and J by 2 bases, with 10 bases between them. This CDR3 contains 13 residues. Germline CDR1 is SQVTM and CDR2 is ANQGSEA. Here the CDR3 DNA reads TGCAGCGTTGTGGCTGGCCCCACAGATACGCAGTATTTT. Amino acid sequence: CSVVAGPTDTQYF.

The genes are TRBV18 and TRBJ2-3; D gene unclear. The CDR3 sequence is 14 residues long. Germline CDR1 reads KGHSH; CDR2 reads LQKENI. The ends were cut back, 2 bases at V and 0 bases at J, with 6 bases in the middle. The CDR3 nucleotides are TGTGCCAGCTCACCATGGGTTAGCACAGATACGCAGTATTTT. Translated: CASSPWVSTDTQYF.

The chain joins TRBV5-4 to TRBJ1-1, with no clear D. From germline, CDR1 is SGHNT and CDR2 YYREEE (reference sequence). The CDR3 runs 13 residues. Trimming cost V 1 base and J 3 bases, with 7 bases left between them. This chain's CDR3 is CASSLFQDTEAFF. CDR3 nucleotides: TGTGCCAGCAGCTTGTTCCAGGACACTGAAGCTTTCTTT.

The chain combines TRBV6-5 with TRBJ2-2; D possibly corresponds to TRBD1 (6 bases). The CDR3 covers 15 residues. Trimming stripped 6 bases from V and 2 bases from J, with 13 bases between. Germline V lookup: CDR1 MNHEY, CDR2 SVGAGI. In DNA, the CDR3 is TGTGCCAGCAGCAGAGGGGGTATAAACACCGGGGAGCTGTTTTTT. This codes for CASSRGGINTGELFF.

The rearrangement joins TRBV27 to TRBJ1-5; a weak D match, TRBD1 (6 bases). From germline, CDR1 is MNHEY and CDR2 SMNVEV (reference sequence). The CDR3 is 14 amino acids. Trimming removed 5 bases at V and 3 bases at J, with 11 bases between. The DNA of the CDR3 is TGTGCCAGCAGTCCACAGGGCCCCAATCAGCCCCAGCATTTT. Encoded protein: CASSPQGPNQPQHF.

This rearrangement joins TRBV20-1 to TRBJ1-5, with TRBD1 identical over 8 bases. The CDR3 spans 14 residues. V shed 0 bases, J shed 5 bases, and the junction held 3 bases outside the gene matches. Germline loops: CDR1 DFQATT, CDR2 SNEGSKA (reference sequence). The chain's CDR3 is CSARDPGGHQPQHF. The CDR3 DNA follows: TGCAGTGCTAGAGACCCAGGGGGCCATCAGCCCCAGCATTTT.

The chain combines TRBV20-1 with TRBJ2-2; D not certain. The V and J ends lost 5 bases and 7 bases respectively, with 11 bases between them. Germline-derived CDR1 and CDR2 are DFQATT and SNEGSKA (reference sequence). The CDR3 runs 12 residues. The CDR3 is CSAPTWGGELFF. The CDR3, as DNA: TGCAGTGCTCCTACTTGGGGCGGGGAGCTGTTTTTT.

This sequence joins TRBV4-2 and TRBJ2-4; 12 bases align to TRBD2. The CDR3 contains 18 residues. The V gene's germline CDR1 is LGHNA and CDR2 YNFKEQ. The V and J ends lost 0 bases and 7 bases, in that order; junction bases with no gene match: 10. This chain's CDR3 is CASSQERSSGGAANIQYF. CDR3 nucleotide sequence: TGTGCCAGCAGCCAAGAACGATCTAGCGGGGGGGCCGCGAACATTCAGTACTTC.

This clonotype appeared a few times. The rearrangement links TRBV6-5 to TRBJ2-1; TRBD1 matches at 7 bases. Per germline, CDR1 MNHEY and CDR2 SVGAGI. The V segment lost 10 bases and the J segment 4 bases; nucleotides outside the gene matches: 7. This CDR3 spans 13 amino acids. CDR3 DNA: TGTGCCACCCGACGGGACAGTTACAATGAGCAGTTCTTC. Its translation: CATRRDSYNEQFF.

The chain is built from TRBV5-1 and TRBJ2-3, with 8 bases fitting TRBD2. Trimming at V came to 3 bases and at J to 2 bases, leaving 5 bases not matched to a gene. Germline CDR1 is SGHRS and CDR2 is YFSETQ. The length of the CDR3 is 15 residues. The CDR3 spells CASSYSGAPTDTQYF. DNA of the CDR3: TGCGCCAGCAGCTATAGCGGGGCCCCCACAGATACGCAGTATTTT.

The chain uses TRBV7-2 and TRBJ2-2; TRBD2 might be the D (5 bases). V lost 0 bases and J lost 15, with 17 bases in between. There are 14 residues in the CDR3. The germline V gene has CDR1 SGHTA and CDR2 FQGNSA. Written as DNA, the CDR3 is TGTGCCAGCAGCTTAGCGAGGTCGGGAATGGTGGTGTTTTTT. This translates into CASSLARSGMVVFF.

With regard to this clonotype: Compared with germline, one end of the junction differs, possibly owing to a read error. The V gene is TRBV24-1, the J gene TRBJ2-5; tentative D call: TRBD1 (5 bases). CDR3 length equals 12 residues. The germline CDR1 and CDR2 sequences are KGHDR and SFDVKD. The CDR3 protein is CATSAGSETQYF. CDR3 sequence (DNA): TGTGCCACGAGTGCAGGGTCAGAGACCCAGTACTTC.

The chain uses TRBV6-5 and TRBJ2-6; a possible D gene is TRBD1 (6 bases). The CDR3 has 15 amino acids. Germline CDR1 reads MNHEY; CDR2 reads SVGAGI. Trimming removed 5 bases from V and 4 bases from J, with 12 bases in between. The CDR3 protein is CASSKQGSGANVLTF. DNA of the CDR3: TGTGCCAGCAGTAAACAGGGTTCCGGGGCCAACGTCCTGACTTTC.

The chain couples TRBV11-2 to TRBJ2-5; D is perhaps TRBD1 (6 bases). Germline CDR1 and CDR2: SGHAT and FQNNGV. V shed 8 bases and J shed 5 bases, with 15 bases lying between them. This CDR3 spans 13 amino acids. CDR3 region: CASSKGDRETQYF. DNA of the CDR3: TGTGCCAGCTCTAAGGGGGATAGGGAGACCCAGTACTTC.

CDR3 coding DNA: TGCGCCAGACCTTACGGGGGACAGGCTTACTACGAGCAGTACGTC. Its protein product is CARPYGGQAYYEQYV. The chain combines TRBV4-3 with TRBJ2-7; the match to TRBD1 covers 8 bases. The CDR3 extends over 15 amino acids. The V gene's germline CDR1 is LGHNA and CDR2 YSLEER. J lost 3 bases, V lost 9 bases, and 13 bases had no gene match.

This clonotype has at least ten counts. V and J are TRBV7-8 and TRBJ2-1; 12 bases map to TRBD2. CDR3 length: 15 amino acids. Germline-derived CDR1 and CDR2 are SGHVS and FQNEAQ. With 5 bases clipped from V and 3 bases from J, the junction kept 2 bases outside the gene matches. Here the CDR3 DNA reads TGTGCCAGCAGCGCACTAGCGGGGGGCTACAATGAGCAGTTCTTC. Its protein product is CASSALAGGYNEQFF.

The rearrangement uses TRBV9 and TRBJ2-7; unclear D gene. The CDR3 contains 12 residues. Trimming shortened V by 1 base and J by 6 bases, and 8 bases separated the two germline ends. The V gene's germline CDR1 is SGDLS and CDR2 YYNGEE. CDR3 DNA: TGTGCCAGCAGCGTACTCTGTGTCGAGCAGTACGTC. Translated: CASSVLCVEQYV.

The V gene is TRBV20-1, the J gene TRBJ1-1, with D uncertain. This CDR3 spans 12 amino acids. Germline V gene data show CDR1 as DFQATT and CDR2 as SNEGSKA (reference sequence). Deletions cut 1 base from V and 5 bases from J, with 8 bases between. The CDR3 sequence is CSARVRGTEAFF. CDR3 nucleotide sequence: TGCAGTGCTAGAGTACGAGGAACTGAAGCTTTCTTT.

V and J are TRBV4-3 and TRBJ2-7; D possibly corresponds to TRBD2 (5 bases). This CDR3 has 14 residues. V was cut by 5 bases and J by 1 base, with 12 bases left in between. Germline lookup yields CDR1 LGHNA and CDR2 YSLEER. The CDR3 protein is CASSFVRGSYEQYF. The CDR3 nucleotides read TGCGCCAGCAGCTTCGTCCGGGGTTCCTACGAGCAGTACTTC.

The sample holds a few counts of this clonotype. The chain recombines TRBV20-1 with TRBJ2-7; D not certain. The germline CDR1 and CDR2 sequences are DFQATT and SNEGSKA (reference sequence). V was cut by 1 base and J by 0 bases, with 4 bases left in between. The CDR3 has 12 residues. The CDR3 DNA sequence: TGCAGTGCTAGAGGGACCTCCTACGAGCAGTACTTC. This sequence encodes CSARGTSYEQYF.

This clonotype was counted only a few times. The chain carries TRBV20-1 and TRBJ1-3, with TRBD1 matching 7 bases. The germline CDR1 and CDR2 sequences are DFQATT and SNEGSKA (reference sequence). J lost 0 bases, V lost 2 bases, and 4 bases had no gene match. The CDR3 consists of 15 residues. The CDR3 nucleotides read TGCAGTGCTAGAAGAAGGGACAGCTCTGGAAACACCATATATTTT. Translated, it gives CSARRRDSSGNTIYF.

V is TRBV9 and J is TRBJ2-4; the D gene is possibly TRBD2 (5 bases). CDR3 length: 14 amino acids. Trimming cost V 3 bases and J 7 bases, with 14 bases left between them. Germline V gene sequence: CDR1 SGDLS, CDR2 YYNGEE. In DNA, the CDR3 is TGTGCCAGCAGCGCCGAGATACGAGGGAACATTCAGTACTTC. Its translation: CASSAEIRGNIQYF.

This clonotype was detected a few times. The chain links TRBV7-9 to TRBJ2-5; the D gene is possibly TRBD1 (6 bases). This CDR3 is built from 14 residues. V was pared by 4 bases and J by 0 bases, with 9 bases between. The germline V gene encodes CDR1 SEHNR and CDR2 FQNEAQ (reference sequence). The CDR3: CASSSGTYQETQYF. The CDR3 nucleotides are TGTGCCAGCAGCTCCGGGACATACCAAGAGACCCAGTACTTC.

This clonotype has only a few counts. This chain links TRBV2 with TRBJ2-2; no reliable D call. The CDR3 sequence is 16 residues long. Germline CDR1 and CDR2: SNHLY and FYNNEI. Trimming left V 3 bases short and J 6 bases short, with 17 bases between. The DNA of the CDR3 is TGTGCCAGCAGTGAGCTTTTCCTAGTTTCGGCCGGGGAGCTGTTTTTT. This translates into CASSELFLVSAGELFF.

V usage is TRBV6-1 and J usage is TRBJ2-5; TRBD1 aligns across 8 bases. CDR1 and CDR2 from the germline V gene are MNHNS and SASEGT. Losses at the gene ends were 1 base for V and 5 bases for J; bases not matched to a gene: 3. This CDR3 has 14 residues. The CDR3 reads CASSEVTGGETQYF. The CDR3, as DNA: TGTGCCAGCAGTGAAGTTACAGGGGGTGAGACCCAGTACTTC.

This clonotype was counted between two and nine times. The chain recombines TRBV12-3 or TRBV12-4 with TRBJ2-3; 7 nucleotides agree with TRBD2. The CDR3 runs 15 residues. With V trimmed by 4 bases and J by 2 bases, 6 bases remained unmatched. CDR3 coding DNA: TGTGCCAGCAGTTATGGGGGGGTTTTCACAGATACGCAGTATTTT. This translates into CASSYGGVFTDTQYF.

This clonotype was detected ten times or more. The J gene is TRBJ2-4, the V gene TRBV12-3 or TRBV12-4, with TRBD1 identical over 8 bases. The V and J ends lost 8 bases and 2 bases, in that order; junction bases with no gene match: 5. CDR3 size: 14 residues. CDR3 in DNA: TGTGCCAGCGGGGGACAGGTGTCCAAAAACATTCAGTACTTC. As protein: CASGGQVSKNIQYF.

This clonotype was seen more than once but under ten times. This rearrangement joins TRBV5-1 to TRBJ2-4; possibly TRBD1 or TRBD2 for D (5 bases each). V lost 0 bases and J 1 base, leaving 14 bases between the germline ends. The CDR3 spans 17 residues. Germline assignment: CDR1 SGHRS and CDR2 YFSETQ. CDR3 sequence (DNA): TGCGCCAGCAGCTTGGACTCGAGGGGTATCGCCAAAAACATTCAGTACTTC. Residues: CASSLDSRGIAKNIQYF.